This is a list of T cell receptor beta chains from one sample in a study of blood T cells in healthy people across ages. TCRdb processed the 5' RACE reads anew with MiXCR; each CDR3 protein has one entry. The sample gives fewer than 600,000 distinct CDR3 sequences, roughly a quarter of which show up once; 3% to 4.5% is in the top ten. The same data also went into a second study, on T cells of mothers and their children.

Input material: blood. Source of these receptors: a boy aged 2 to 10 in good health. Both conserved end residues are part of each CDR3. The D gene is left open where the match is weak. A clone size is listed for some rows: how often the clone was seen (once, few, many), or a class if it is expanded.

DNA,CDR3,J,size,V,D
TGTGCCAGCAGCAACCGGACCCTCAGGGCGGCAAATGAAAAACTGTTTTTT,CASSNRTLRAANEKLFF,TRBJ1-4,-,TRBV7-9,-
TGTGCCAGCAGTTTAGGATGGGCACCGAACACCGGGGAGCTGTTTTTT,CASSLGWAPNTGELFF,TRBJ2-2,-,TRBV12-3/TRBV12-4,-
TGTGCCACCGGCCGGGAGACGAAAGAGACCCAGTACTTC,CATGRETKETQYF,TRBJ2-5,-,TRBV6-2/TRBV6-3,-
TGCAGTGCTAGAGGCCCGAAACAGGGGTTCTCCTACGAGCAGTACTTC,CSARGPKQGFSYEQYF,TRBJ2-7,-,TRBV20-1,TRBD1
TGCGCCAGCAGCCAAGGACAGAGATACGAGCAGTACTTC,CASSQGQRYEQYF,TRBJ2-7,few,TRBV4-1,-
TGTGCCAGTACCCTGGGACTAGCGGACAATGAGCAGTTCTTC,CASTLGLADNEQFF,TRBJ2-1,few,TRBV19,TRBD2
TGTGCCAGCAGCCCCGGACTAGGGAACTCCTACGAGCAGTACTTC,CASSPGLGNSYEQYF,TRBJ2-7,-,TRBV3-1,TRBD2
TGTGCCATCAGTGAGTATACCGGGACTAAGAATGAGCAGTTCTTC,CAISEYTGTKNEQFF,TRBJ2-1,-,TRBV10-3,TRBD2
TGCAGCGTGGGACTAGCGGGAGTCGGTGGGGCCAACGTCCTGACTTTC,CSVGLAGVGGANVLTF,TRBJ2-6,-,TRBV29-1,TRBD2
TGCGCCAGCAGCTGGACAGGGACGGGCGCAGATACGCAGTATTTT,CASSWTGTGADTQYF,TRBJ2-3,once,TRBV5-1,TRBD1
TGTGCCAGCAGCTTAGAGGCACGAACCCAGTACTTC,CASSLEARTQYF,TRBJ2-5,few,TRBV7-2,-
TGTGCCAGCAGTCTGACAGGCGGGGGTTACGAGCAGTACTTC,CASSLTGGGYEQYF,TRBJ2-7,few,TRBV12-3/TRBV12-4,-
TGTGCCAGCAGCCGCAGGGACAGGGCTCAGTTCTTC,CASSRRDRAQFF,TRBJ2-1,-,TRBV3-1,TRBD1
TGCAGCGTTGACAGGGAGCGGACTGAAGCTTTCTTT,CSVDRERTEAFF,TRBJ1-1,-,TRBV29-1,-
TGCAGCGTTGAACCTGAACTCTGGCAGCAAGAGACCCAGTACTTC,CSVEPELWQQETQYF,TRBJ2-5,-,TRBV29-1,-
TGTGCCAGCAGCTTACACGACTCGCCCTACAATGAGCAGTTCTTC,CASSLHDSPYNEQFF,TRBJ2-1,-,TRBV7-6,-
TGCAGTGCCCTAAAAAGGGCCAGGGGTGAGGAGCAGTACTTC,CSALKRARGEEQYF,TRBJ2-5,-,TRBV20-1,-
TGTGCCAGCGGATACGATGGGGGGGGTCAGTACTTC,CASGYDGGGQYF,TRBJ2-5,-,TRBV7-3,TRBD2
TGCGCCAGCAGCTTGTATCGGGGCAACGATGAGCAGTTCTTC,CASSLYRGNDEQFF,TRBJ2-1,-,TRBV5-1,-
TGTGCCAGCAGTGTTGGCTTAACCTCCACAGATACGCAGTATTTT,CASSVGLTSTDTQYF,TRBJ2-3,-,TRBV6-4,-